The entry that follows covers one T cell receptor (beta chain) sequence. Losses at the gene ends were 4 bases for V and 3 bases for J; bases not matched to a gene: 4. In germline, CDR1 is PRHDT, CDR2 FYEKMQ (reference sequence). The CDR3 is 15 amino acids. These data come from a study of blood T cell repertoires in COVID-19. Profiled with immunoSEQ multiplex PCR; TCRdb holds only in-frame clones, not every one. In the table there are approximately 200,000 clones, 65% to 85% of which are singletons. This clonotype was obtained from a woman aged 80 or over with acute or convalescent COVID-19. This rearrangement joins TRBV13 to TRBJ1-5, with 9 bases matching TRBD1. Sample: peripheral blood. CDR3 sequence reads: CASSSGQGNNQPQHF. The CDR3 DNA reads as TGTGCCAGCAGCTCGGGACAGGGAAACAATCAGCCCCAGCATTTT.